These 21 T cell receptor beta chains were sequenced from one sample in a study of early T cells in non-severe SARS-CoV-2 infection. TCRdb independently ran MiXCR on the 5' RACE reads; one entry per CDR3 protein. This table holds about 36,000 distinct CDR3 sequences, 5.3% found once. The sequenced sample was whole blood. The receptor set was obtained from an adult who was a healthcare worker with PCR-confirmed SARS-CoV-2 infection or an uninfected control (not recorded which).

V and J are TRBV7-2 and TRBJ1-2; 9 bases match TRBD1. J was trimmed by 1 base and V by 0 bases; bases with no gene match: 3. The CDR3 totals 16 residues. Germline assignment: CDR1 SGHTA and CDR2 FQGNSA. As DNA, the CDR3 is TGTGCCAGCAGCTTAGCCGGGACAGGGCGTAACTATGGCTACACCTTC. As protein: CASSLAGTGRNYGYTF. Full variable domain (missing parts from reference TRBV7-2 and TRBJ1-2): GAGVSQSPSNKVTEKGKDVELRCDPISGHTALYWYRQSLGQGLEFLIYFQGNSAPDKSGLPSDRFSAERTGGSVSTLTIQRTQQEDSAVYLCASSLAGTGRNYGYTFGSGTRLTVV.

This clonotype was seen more than once but under ten times. The chain uses TRBV7-8 and TRBJ2-1; a possible D gene is TRBD2 (6 bases). V lost 4 bases, J lost 7 bases, and 11 bases lay in between. This CDR3 is built from 13 residues. Per germline, CDR1 SGHVS and CDR2 FQNEAQ. CDR3 residues: CASSSGLGNEQFF. Written as DNA, the CDR3 is TGTGCCAGCAGCTCGGGACTTGGAAATGAGCAGTTCTTC.

There are many counts of this clonotype. The rearrangement uses TRBV10-3 and TRBJ2-1; D might be TRBD1 (6 bases). CDR1 is ENHRY and CDR2 is SYGVKD in the germline V gene. CDR3 size: 14 residues. The V and J ends lost 6 bases and 2 bases respectively, with 11 bases between them. The CDR3 region is CAIRDSVTYNEQFF. As DNA, the CDR3 is TGTGCCATCAGGGACAGTGTGACCTACAATGAGCAGTTCTTC.

As concerns this clonotype: This may be a read error, as it is one base from a much larger clone. CDR3 bases: TGTCCCAGCAAGGGGGGGGACTATGAGCAGTTCTTC. Its protein is CPSKGGDYEQFF. This chain connects TRBV6-2 or TRBV6-3 to TRBJ2-1, with a tentative D call TRBD2 (7 bases). The germline V gene encodes CDR1 MNHEY and CDR2 SVGEGT. This CDR3 spans 12 amino acids.

This chain connects TRBV30 to TRBJ1-2, with a possible D match to TRBD1 (5 bases). The CDR3 is made up of 14 amino acids. Germline values: CDR1 GTSNPN, CDR2 SVGIG (reference sequence). V gave up 2 bases and J gave up 6 bases, with 16 bases separating them. The CDR3 bases are TGTGCCTGGAGTCGGATGCAGGGAATCCATGGCTACACCTTC. It yields the protein CAWSRMQGIHGYTF.

This clonotype was seen many times. The gene calls are TRBV5-1 and TRBJ2-7, with D perhaps matching TRBD1 (6 bases). CDR1 is SGHRS and CDR2 is YFSETQ in the germline V gene. This CDR3 region has 13 residues. Trimming removed 2 bases from V and 6 bases from J, with 12 bases in between. Here the CDR3 DNA reads TGCGCCAGCAGCTTAAGGGGGAGTGGCGAGCAGTACTTC. This gives the protein CASSLRGSGEQYF.

This clonotype was seen only a few times. V is TRBV6-2 or TRBV6-3 and J is TRBJ2-4, with D perhaps assigned TRBD1 or TRBD2 (5 bases each). The ends were cut back, 7 bases at V and 5 bases at J, with 12 bases in the middle. Germline V gene data show CDR1 as MNHEY and CDR2 as SVGEGT. CDR3 size: 13 residues. The CDR3 reads CASTRDHQNIQYF. The CDR3 coding sequence is TGTGCCAGCACCAGGGACCACCAAAACATTCAGTACTTC.

At least ten counts were recorded for this clonotype. CDR3 region: CASSLNQVANSPLHF. CDR3 in DNA: TGTGCCAGCAGCCTCAACCAGGTGGCCAATTCACCCCTCCACTTT. The gene calls are TRBV7-2 and TRBJ1-6, with D unresolved. Germline CDR1 SGHTA, CDR2 FQGNSA. This CDR3 is 15 amino acids long. Trimming took 5 bases from V and 7 from J, leaving 15 bases between them.

In its sample, this clonotype was seen many times. The chain is built from TRBV10-3 and TRBJ1-2, with D possibly being TRBD1 (6 bases). V shed 0 bases and J shed 4 bases, with 12 bases lying between them. This CDR3 is built from 15 residues. Germline values: CDR1 ENHRY, CDR2 SYGVKD. CDR3 in DNA: TGTGCCATCAGTGAGTCGGGACAATTTTCCTATGGCTACACCTTC. Residues: CAISESGQFSYGYTF.

As regards this clonotype: At one end the junction does not follow the germline gene, possibly because of a read error. The CDR3 region is CASSSGGQTTLSF. As DNA, the CDR3 is TGCGCCAGCAGCTCCGGGGGACAGACGACCTTGAGTTTT. J is TRBJ2-3 and V is TRBV5-1, with D perhaps matching TRBD1 (7 bases). The CDR3 is 13 amino acids. Germline V gene sequence: CDR1 SGHRS, CDR2 YFSETQ. Full variable domain (rest looked up from reference TRBV5-1 and TRBJ2-3): KAGVTQTPRYLIKTRGQQVTLSCSPISGHRSVSWYQQTPGQGLQFLFEYFSETQRNKGNFPGRFSGRQFSNSRSEMNVSTLELGDSALYLCASSSGGQTTLSFGPGTRLTVL.

The rearrangement joins TRBV3-1 to TRBJ1-1; D is uncertain. This CDR3 comprises 13 residues. The V gene's germline CDR1 is LGHDT and CDR2 YNNKEL (reference sequence). V was trimmed by 1 base and J by 5 bases, leaving 8 bases between them. CDR3 nucleotides: TGTGCCAGCAGCCAAGGGGGAGGAACTGAAGCTTTCTTT. Translating it yields CASSQGGGTEAFF.

V is TRBV5-1 and J is TRBJ2-1; tentative D call: TRBD2 (6 bases). The CDR3 is 19 amino acids. The germline V gene encodes CDR1 SGHRS and CDR2 YFSETQ. Deletions cut 3 bases from V and 9 bases from J, with 31 bases between. In DNA form, the CDR3 reads TGCGCCAGCAGCTCTCGCTACCTCGGCGGGACCCTCCGAAGAGTTGAGCAGTTCTTC. Its protein product is CASSSRYLGGTLRRVEQFF. Using reference TRBV5-1 and TRBJ2-1 for the parts outside the CDR3, the full variable domain is KAGVTQTPRYLIKTRGQQVTLSCSPISGHRSVSWYQQTPGQGLQFLFEYFSETQRNKGNFPGRFSGRQFSNSRSEMNVSTLELGDSALYLCASSSRYLGGTLRRVEQFFGPGTRLTVL.

This clonotype was detected a few times. This rearrangement joins TRBV12-3 or TRBV12-4 to TRBJ1-1; D is uncertain. Trimming shortened V by 5 bases and J by 0 bases, and 7 bases separated the two germline ends. This CDR3 has 13 residues. Written as DNA, the CDR3 is TGTGCCAGCAGTATACAATTGAACACTGAAGCTTTCTTT. This codes for CASSIQLNTEAFF.

The genes are TRBV28 and TRBJ2-1, with TRBD2 matching over 10 bases. Germline V lookup: CDR1 MDHEN, CDR2 SYDVKM. The CDR3 length is 14 residues. After removal of 7 bases from V and 10 bases from J, the junction contained 10 bases not matched to a gene. CDR3 nucleotide sequence: TGTGCCAGCATAGAAGCGGGAGGGGTACGAGAGCAGTTCTTC. Its protein is CASIEAGGVREQFF.

This clonotype came up many times. The chain couples TRBV5-6 to TRBJ2-5; TRBD2 agrees at 10 bases. The CDR3 length is 13 residues. The V segment lost 5 bases and the J segment 6 bases; nucleotides outside the gene matches: 4. Germline V gene data show CDR1 as SGHDT and CDR2 as YYEEEE. The CDR3 spells CASSSSGRKTQYF. The CDR3 nucleotides are TGTGCCAGCAGTTCTAGCGGGAGAAAGACCCAGTACTTC.

This clonotype was counted many times. J is TRBJ2-5 and V is TRBV11-2; D might be TRBD1 (6 bases). Germline loops: CDR1 SGHAT, CDR2 FQNNGV. Trimming cost V 1 base and J 5 bases, with 14 bases left between them. The CDR3 consists of 15 residues. The DNA for the CDR3 is TGTGCCAGCAGCTTAGGACAGGCTGAGGTGGAGACCCAGTACTTC. Amino acid sequence: CASSLGQAEVETQYF.

J is TRBJ2-3 and V is TRBV7-9, with 8 bases lining up with TRBD2. CDR1 is SEHNR, CDR2 FQNEAQ, per germline (reference sequence). V trimming: 2 bases; J trimming: 2 bases; junction bases outside the gene matches: 3. The CDR3 covers 15 residues. CDR3 DNA: TGTGCCAGCAGCTTAACTAGCGGTAACACAGATACGCAGTATTTT. Amino acids: CASSLTSGNTDTQYF.

V usage is TRBV20-1 and J usage is TRBJ2-5, with 8 bases matching TRBD1. The CDR3 runs 16 residues. The germline V gene encodes CDR1 DFQATT and CDR2 SNEGSKA (reference sequence). V shed 2 bases and J 4 bases; nucleotides not matched to a gene: 12. CDR3 sequence reads: CSARPIDRGTGETQYF. CDR3 nucleotides: TGCAGTGCTAGACCCATAGACAGGGGTACAGGAGAGACCCAGTACTTC.

This clonotype was picked up many times. The chain has TRBV7-9 and TRBJ2-1; TRBD2 agrees at 8 bases. J lost 2 bases, V lost 3 bases, and 3 bases had no gene match. CDR1 is SEHNR and CDR2 is FQNEAQ in the germline V gene (reference sequence). There are 15 residues in the CDR3. This chain's CDR3 is CASSFYGGAYNEQFF. CDR3 bases: TGTGCCAGCAGCTTTTACGGGGGGGCCTACAATGAGCAGTTCTTC.

The chain has TRBV7-9 and TRBJ1-4; TRBD1 agrees at 9 bases. J lost 5 bases, V lost 0 bases, and 10 bases had no gene match. The CDR3 is 18 amino acids. Germline V gene data show CDR1 as SEHNR and CDR2 as FQNEAQ (reference sequence). The CDR3 sequence is CASSLAGTGYPANEKLFF. CDR3 sequence (DNA): TGTGCCAGCAGCTTAGCGGGGACAGGGTACCCAGCGAATGAAAAACTGTTTTTT.

This clonotype came up a few times. The chain employs TRBV28 and TRBJ1-1; D not resolved. CDR3 length: 13 amino acids. V was clipped by 5 bases and J by 4 bases, with 11 bases between them. Looked up from germline, CDR1 is MDHEN and CDR2 is SYDVKM. The CDR3 here is CASSPHGATEAFF. The DNA for the CDR3 is TGTGCCAGCAGTCCCCACGGAGCCACTGAAGCTTTCTTT.